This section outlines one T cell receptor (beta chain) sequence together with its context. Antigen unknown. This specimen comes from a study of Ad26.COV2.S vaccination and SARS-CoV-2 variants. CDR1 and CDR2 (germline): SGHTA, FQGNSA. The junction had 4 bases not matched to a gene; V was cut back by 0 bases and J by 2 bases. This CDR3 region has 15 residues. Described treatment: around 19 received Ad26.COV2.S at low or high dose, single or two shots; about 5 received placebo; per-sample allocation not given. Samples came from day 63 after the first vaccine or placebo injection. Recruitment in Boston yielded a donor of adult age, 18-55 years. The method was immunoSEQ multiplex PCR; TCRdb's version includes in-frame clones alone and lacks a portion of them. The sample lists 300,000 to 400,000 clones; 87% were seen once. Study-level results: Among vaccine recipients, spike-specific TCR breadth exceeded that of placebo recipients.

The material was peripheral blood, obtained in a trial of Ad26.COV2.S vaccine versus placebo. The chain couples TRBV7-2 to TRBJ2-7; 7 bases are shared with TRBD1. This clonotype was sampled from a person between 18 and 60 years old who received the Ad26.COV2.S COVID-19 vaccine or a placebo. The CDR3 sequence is CASSLATQGAYEQYF. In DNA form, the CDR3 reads TGTGCCAGCAGCTTAGCGACGCAGGGGGCCTACGAGCAGTACTTC.